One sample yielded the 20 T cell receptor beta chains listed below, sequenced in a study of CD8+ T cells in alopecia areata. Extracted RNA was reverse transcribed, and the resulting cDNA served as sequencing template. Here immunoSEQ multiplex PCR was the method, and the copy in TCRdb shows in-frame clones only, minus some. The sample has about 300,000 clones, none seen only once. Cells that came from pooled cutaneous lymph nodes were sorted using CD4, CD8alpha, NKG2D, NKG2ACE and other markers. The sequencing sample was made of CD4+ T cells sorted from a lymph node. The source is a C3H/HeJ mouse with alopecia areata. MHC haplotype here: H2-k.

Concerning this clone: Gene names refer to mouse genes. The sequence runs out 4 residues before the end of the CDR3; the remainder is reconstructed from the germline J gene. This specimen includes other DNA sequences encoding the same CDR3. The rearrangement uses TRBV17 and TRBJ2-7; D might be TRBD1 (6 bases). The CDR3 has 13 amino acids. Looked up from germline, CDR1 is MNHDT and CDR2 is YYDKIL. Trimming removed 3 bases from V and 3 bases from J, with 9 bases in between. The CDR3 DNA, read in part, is TGTGCTAGCAGTAGGGGGGACAACTAT. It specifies CASSRGDNY. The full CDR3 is CASSRGDNYEQYF.

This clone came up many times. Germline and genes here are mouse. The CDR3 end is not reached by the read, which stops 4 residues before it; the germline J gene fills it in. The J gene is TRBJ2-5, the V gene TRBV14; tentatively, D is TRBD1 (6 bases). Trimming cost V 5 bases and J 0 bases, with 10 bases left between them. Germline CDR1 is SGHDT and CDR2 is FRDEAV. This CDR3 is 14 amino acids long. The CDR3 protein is CASSARGNQDTQYF. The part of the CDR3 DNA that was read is TGTGCCAGCAGCGCCAGGGGTAACCAAGAC.

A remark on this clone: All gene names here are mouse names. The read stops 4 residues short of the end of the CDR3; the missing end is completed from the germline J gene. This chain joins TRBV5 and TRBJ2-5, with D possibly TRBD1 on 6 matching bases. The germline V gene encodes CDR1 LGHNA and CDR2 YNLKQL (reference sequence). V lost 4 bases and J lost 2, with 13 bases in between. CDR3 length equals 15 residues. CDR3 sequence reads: CASSPTGRGQDTQYF. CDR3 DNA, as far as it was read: TGTGCCAGCAGCCCAACAGGGCGAGGCCAAGAC.

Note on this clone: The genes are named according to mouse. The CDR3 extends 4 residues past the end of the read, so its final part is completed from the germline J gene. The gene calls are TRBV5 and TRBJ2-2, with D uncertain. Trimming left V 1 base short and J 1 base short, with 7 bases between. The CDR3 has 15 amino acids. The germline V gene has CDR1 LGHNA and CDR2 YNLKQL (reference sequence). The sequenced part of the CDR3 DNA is TGTGCCAGCAGCCAAGGGGGTCAAAACACCGGG. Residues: CASSQGGQNTG. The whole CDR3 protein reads CASSQGGQNTGQLYF.

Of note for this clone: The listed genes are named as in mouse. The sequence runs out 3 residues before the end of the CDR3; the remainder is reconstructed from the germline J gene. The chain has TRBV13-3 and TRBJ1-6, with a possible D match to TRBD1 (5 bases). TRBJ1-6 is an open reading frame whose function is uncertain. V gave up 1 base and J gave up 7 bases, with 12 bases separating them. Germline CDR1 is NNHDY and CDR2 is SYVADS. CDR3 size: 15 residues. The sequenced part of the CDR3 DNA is TGTGCCAGCAGTGATTCCGCGCAGGGAAATTCGCCC. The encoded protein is CASSDSAQGNSP. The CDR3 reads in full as CASSDSAQGNSPLYF.

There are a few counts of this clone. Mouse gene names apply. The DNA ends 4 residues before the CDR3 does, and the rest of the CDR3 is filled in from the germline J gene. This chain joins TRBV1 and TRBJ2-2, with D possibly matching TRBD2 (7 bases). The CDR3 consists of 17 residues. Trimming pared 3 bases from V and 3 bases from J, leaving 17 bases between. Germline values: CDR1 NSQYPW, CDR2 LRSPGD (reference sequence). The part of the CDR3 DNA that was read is TGCACCTGCAGTGCTAGTGTGGGGGGCGCTTACACCGGG. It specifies CTCSASVGGAYTG. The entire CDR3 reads CTCSASVGGAYTGQLYF.

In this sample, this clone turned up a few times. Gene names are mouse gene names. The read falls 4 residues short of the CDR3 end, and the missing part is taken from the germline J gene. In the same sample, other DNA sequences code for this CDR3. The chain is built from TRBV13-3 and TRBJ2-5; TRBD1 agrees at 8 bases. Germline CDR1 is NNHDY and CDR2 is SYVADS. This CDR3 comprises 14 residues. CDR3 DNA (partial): TGTGCCAGCAGTGATGGCAGGGGGCGGGAC. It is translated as CASSDGRGRD. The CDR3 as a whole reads CASSDGRGRDTQYF.

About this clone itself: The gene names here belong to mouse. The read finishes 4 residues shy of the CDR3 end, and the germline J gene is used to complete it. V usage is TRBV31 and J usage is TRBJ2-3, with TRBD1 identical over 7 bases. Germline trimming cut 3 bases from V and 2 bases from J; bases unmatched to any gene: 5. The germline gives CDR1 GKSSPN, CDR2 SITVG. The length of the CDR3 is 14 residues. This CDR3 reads CAWSPGTDAETLYF. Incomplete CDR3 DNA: TGTGCCTGGAGCCCGGGGACAGATGCAGAA.

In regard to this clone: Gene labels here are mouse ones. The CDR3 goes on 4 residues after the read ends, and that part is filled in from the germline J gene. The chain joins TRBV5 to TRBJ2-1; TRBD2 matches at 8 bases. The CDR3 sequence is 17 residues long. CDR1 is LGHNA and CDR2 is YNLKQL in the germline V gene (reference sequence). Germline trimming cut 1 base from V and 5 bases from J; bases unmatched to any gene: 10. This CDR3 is CASSQVLPGLVHAEQFF. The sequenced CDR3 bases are TGTGCCAGCAGCCAAGTCCTTCCGGGACTGGTCCATGCT.

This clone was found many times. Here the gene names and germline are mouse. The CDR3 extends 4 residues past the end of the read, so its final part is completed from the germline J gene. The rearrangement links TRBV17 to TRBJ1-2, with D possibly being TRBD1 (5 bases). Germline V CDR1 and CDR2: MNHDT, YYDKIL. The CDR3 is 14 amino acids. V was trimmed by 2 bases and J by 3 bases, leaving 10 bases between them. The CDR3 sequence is CASSRRVGDSDYTF. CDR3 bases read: TGTGCTAGCAGTAGAAGGGTGGGGGACTCC.

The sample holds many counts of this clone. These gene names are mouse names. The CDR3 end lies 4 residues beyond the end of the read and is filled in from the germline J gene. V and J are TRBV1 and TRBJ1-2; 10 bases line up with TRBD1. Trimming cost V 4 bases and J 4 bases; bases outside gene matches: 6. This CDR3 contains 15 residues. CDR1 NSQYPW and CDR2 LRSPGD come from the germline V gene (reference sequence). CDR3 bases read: TGCACCTGCAGTGGACAGGGGGCGGCAGGCTCC. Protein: CTCSGQGAAGS. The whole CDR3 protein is CTCSGQGAAGSDYTF.

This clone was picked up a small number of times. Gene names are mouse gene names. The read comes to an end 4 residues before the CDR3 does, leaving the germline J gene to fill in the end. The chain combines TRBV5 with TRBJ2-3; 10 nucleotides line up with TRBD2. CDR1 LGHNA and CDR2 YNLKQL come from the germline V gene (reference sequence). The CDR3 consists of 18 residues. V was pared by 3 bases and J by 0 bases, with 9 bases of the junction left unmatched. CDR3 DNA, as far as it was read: TGTGCCAGCAGCCACCCGCCCCGGACTGGGGGTAGTGCAGAA. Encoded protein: CASSHPPRTGGSAE. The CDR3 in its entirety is CASSHPPRTGGSAETLYF.

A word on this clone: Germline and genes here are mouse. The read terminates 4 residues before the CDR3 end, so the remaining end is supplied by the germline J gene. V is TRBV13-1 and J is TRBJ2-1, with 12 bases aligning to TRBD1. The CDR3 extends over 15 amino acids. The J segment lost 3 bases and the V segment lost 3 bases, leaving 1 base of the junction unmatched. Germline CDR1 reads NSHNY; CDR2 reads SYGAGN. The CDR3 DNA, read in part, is TGTGCCAGCAGTGGGGGACAGGGGGCCTATGCT. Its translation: CASSGGQGAYA. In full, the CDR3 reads CASSGGQGAYAEQFF.

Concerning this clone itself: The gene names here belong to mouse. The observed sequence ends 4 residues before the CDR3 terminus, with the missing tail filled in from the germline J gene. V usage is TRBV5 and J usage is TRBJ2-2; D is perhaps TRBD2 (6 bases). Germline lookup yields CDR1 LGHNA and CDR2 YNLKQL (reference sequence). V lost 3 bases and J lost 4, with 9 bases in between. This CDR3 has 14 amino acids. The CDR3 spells CASSQGGSTGQLYF. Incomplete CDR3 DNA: TGTGCCAGCAGCCAGGGGGGAAGCACCGGG.

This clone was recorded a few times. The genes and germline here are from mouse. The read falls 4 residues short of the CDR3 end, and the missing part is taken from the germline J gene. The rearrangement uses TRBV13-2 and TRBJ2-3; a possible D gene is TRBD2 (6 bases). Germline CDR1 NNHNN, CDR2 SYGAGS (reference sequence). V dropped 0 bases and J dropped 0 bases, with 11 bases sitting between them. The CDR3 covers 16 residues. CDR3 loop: CASGDGLGSSAETLYF. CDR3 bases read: TGTGCCAGCGGTGATGGCCTGGGGAGTAGTGCAGAA.

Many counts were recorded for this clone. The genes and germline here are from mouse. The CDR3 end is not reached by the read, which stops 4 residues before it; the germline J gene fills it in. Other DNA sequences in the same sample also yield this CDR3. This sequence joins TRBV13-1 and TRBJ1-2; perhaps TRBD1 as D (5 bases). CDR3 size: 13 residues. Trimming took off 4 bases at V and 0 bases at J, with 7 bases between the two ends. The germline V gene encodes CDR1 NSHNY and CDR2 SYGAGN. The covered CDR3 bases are TGTGCCAGCAGTCCGACAGCAAACTCC. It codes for CASSPTANS. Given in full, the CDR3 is CASSPTANSDYTF.

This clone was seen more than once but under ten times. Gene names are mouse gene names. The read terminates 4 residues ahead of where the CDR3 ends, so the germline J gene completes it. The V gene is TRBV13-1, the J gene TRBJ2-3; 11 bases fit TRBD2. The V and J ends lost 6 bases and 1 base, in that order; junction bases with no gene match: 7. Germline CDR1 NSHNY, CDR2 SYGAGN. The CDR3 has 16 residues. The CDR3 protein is CASTRTGGLGAETLYF. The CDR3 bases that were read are TGTGCCAGCACTAGGACTGGGGGGCTCGGTGCAGAA.

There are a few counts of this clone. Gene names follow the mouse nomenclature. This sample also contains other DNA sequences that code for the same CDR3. CDR3 bases read: TGTGCCAGCAGTATAGGACTGGGGGGGAGTGCAGAA. This encodes CASSIGLGGSAE. The whole CDR3 sequence is CASSIGLGGSAETLYF. This rearrangement joins TRBV19 to TRBJ2-3; the match to TRBD2 covers 11 bases. Coverage ceases 4 residues before the CDR3 finishes, and the germline J gene fills in the end. Germline V lookup: CDR1 FNHDT, CDR2 SITEND (reference sequence). CDR3 length equals 16 residues. The V segment lost 0 bases and the J segment 0 bases; nucleotides outside the gene matches: 0.

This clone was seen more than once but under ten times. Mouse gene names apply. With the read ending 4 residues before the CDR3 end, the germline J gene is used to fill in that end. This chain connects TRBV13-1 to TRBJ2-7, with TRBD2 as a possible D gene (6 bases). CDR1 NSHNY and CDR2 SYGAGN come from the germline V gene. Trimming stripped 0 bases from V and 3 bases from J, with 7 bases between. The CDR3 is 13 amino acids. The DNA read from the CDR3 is TGTGCCAGCAGTGATGACTGGGTCTAT. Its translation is CASSDDWVY. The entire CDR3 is CASSDDWVYEQYF.

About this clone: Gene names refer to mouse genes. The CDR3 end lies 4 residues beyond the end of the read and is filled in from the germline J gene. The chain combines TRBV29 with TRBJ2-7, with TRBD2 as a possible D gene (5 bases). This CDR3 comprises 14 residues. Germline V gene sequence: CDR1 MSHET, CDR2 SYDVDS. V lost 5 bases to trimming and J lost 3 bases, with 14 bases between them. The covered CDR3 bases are TGTGCTAGCAGTCCCCGAGCTGGGAGCTAT. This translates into CASSPRAGSY. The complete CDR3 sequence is CASSPRAGSYEQYF. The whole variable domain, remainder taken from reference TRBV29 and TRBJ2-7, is DMKVTQMPRYLIKRMGENVLLECGQDMSHETMYWYRQDPGLGLQLIYISYDVDSNSEGDIPKGYRVSRKKREHFSLILDSAKTNQTSVYFCASSPRAGSYEQYFGPGTRLTVL.